The present entry profiles one TCR beta chain with its context. The sample is drawn from a study of blood T cell repertoires in COVID-19. Germline V gene sequence: CDR1 SGHDT, CDR2 YYEEEE. The length of the CDR3 is 19 residues. The V segment lost 2 bases and the J segment 2 bases; nucleotides outside the gene matches: 15. Sequencing was performed with immunoSEQ multiplex PCR; in TCRdb, only in-frame clones are kept and a portion is missing. The sample lists approximately 85,000 clones; approximately 89% were seen once. The sequencing sample was made of peripheral blood. This clonotype was obtained from a man aged 45-65 years with acute or convalescent COVID-19. The genes are TRBV5-6 and TRBJ1-5; 8 nucleotides agree with TRBD1. The CDR3 DNA reads as TGTGCCAGCAGCTTCCGGGACAGGACCCTAAGATCCGGCAATCAGCCCCAGCATTTT. Residues: CASSFRDRTLRSGNQPQHF.